The T cell receptor (beta chain) under discussion was sequenced for a study of blood T cell repertoires in COVID-19. Looking at the study overall: The United States, Italy and Spain provided the acute and convalescent COVID-19 samples.

Profiled with immunoSEQ multiplex PCR; TCRdb holds only in-frame clones, not every one. The data contain about 140,000 clones, around 90% of them seen just once; the ten biggest clones take up more than 2%. The junction had 9 bases not matched to a gene; V was cut back by 6 bases and J by 6 bases. The CDR3 covers 13 residues. CDR1 and CDR2 from the germline V gene are SQVTM and ANQGSEA. The sequencing input was peripheral blood. This clonotype was sampled from a human donor with COVID-19, enrolled during active disease. The donor label of this sample is uncertain. The chain combines TRBV29-1 with TRBJ2-3; 7 bases map to TRBD1. The CDR3 here is CSVQDRVVDTQYF. The CDR3 DNA reads as TGCAGCGTGCAAGACAGGGTTGTCGATACGCAGTATTTT.